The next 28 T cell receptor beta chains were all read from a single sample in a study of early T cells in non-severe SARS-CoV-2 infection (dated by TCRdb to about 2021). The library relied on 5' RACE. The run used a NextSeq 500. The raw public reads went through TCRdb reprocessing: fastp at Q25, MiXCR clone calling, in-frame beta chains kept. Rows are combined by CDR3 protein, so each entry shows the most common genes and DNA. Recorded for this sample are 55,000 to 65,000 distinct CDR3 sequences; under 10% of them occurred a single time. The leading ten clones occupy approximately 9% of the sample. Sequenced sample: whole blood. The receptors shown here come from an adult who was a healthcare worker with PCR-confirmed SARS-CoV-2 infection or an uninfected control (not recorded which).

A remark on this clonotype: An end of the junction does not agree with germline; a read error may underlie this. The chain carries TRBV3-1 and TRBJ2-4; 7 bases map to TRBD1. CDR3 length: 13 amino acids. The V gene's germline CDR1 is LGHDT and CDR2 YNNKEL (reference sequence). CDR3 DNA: TGTGCCAGCAGCGTGGGACAGCCGACCAATATTTCCTTC. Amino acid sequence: CASSVGQPTNISF.

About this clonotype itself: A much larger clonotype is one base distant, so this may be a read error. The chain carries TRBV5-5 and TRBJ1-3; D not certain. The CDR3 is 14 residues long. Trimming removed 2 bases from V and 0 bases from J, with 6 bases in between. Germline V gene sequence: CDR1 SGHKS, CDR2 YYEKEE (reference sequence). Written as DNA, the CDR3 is TGTGCCAGCAGCTTCAGGCTCTCTGGAAACACCATATATTTT. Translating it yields CASSFRLSGNTIYF.

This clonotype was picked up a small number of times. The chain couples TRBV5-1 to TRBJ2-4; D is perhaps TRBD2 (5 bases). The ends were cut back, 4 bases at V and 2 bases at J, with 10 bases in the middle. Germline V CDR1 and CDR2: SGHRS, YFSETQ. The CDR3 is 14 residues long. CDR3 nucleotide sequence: TGCGCCAGCAGCCCGGCCGGGACCAAAAACATTCAGTACTTC. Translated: CASSPAGTKNIQYF.

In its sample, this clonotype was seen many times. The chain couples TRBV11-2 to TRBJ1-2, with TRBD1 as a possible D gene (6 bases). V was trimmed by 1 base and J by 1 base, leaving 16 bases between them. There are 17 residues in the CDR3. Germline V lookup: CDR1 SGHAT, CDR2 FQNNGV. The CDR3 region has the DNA TGTGCCAGCAGCTTAGCGGCAGGGGAAATCCTTAACTATGGCTACACCTTC. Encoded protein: CASSLAAGEILNYGYTF.

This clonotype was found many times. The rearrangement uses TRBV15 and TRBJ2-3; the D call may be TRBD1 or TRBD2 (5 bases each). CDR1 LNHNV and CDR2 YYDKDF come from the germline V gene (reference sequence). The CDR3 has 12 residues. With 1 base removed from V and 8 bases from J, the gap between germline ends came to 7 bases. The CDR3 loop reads CATSRVGGTQYF. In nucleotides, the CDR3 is TGTGCCACCAGCAGAGTTGGGGGTACGCAGTATTTT.

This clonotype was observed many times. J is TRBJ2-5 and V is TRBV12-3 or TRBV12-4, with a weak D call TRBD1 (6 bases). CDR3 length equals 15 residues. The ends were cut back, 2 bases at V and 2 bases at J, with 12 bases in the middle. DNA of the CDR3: TGTGCCAGCAGTTTATCAGGGGCCGTACAAGAGACCCAGTACTTC. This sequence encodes CASSLSGAVQETQYF.

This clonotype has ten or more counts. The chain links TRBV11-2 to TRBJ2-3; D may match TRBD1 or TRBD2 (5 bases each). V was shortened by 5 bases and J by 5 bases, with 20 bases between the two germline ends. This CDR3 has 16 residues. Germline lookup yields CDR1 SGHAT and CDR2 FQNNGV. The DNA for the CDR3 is TGTGCCAGCAGCAGTAGTCGGGGACCGACTTTAGATACGCAGTATTTT. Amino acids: CASSSSRGPTLDTQYF.

The CDR3 DNA is TGTGCCAGCAGCTTGGTGCACGGCGGGGAGCTGTTTTTT. Protein: CASSLVHGGELFF. The V call is TRBV5-5, the J call TRBJ2-2; D uncertain. The germline V gene encodes CDR1 SGHKS and CDR2 YYEKEE (reference sequence). The V end was cut by 0 bases, the J end by 7 bases, with 7 bases between. This CDR3 spans 13 amino acids.

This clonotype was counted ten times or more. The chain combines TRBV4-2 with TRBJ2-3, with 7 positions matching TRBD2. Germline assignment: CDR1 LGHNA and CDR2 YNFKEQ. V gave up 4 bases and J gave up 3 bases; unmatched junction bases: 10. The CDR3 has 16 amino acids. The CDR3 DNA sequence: TGTGCCAGCAGCCTCAGCGGGGCCCCGGGGACAGATACGCAGTATTTT. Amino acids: CASSLSGAPGTDTQYF.

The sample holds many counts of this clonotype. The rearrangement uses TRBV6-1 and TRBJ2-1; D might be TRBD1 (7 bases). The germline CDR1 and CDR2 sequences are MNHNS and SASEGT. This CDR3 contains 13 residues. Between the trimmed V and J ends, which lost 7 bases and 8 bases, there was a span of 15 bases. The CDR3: CASTRQGGYEQFF. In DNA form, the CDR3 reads TGTGCCAGCACTCGCCAGGGGGGCTATGAGCAGTTCTTC.

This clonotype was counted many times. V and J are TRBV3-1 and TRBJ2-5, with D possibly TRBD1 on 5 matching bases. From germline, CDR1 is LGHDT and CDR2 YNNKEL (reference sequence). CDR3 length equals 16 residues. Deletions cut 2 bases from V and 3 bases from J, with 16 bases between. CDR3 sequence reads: CASSQFQTVPEETQYF. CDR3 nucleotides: TGTGCCAGCAGCCAATTCCAGACAGTCCCAGAAGAGACCCAGTACTTC.

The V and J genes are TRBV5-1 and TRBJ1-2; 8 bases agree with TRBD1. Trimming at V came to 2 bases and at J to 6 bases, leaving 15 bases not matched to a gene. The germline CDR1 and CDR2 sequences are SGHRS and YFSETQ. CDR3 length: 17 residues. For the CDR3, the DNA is TGCGCCAGCAGCTTTTTGGTACCTGGGCAGGGGGCCGATGGCTACACCTTC. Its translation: CASSFLVPGQGADGYTF.

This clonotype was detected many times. The chain's CDR3 is CASSLVSGNIQYF. In nucleotides, the CDR3 is TGTGCCAGCAGCTTAGTATCGGGAAACATTCAGTACTTC. V usage is TRBV7-2 and J usage is TRBJ2-4; no firm D call. Germline V gene lookup returns CDR1 SGHTA and CDR2 FQGNSA. The CDR3 is 13 residues long. V lost 1 base and J lost 6, with 7 bases in between.

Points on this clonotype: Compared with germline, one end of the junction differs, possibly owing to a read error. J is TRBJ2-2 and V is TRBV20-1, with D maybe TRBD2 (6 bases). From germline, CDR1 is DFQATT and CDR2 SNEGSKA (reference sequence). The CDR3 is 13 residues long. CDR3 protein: CGAPGLDTGELFF. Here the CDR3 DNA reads TGCGGTGCCCCGGGACTGGACACCGGGGAGCTGTTTTTT.

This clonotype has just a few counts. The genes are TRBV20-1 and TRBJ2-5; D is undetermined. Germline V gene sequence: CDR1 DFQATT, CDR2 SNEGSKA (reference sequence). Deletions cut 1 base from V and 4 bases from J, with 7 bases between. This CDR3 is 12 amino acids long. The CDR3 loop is CSARVPSETQYF. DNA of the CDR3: TGCAGTGCTAGAGTCCCGTCAGAGACCCAGTACTTC.

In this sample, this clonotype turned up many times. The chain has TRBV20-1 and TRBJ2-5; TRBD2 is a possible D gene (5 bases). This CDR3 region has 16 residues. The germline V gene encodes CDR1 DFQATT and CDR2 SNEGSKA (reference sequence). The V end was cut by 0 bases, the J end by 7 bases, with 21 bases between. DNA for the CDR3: TGCAGTGCTAGAGACCCCCGGAGAGAGGGAGTGGTGACCCAGTACTTC. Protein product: CSARDPRREGVVTQYF.

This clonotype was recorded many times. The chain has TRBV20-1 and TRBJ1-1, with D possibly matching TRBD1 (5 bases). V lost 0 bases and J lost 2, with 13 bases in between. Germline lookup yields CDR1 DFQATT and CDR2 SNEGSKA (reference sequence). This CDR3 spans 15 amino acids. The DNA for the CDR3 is TGCAGTGCTAGAGATCCGCGCCGGGACAACACTGAAGCTTTCTTT. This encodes CSARDPRRDNTEAFF.

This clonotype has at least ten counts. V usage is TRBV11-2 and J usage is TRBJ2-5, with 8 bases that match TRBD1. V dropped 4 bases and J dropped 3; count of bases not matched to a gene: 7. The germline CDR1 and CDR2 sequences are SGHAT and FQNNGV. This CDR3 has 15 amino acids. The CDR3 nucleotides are TGTGCCAGCAGCTGGGGACAGGCCTTCGAAGAGACCCAGTACTTC. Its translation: CASSWGQAFEETQYF.

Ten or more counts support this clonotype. CDR3 amino acids: CASRSRRRNSNQPQHF. The DNA of the CDR3 is TGTGCCAGTAGATCCCGCCGACGGAATAGCAATCAGCCCCAGCATTTT. The genes are TRBV19 and TRBJ1-5; no clear D. Trimming removed 6 bases from V and 0 bases from J, with 15 bases in between. Germline CDR1 is LNHDA and CDR2 is SQIVND (reference sequence). CDR3 size: 16 residues.

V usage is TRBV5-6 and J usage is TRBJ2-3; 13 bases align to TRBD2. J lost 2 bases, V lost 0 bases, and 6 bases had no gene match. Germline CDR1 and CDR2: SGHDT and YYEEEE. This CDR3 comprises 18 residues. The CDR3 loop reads CASSLGIGLAGVTDTQYF. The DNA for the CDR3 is TGTGCCAGCAGCTTGGGGATAGGACTAGCGGGAGTCACAGATACGCAGTATTTT.

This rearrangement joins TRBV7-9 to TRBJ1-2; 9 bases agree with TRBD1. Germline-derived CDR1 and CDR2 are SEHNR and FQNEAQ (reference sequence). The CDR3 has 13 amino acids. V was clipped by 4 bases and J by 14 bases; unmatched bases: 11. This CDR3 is CASSSGDRAFETF. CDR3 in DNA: TGTGCCAGCAGCTCCGGGGACAGGGCTTTTGAAACCTTC.

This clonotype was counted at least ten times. CDR3 DNA: TGTGCCAGCAGCGCAAGAGACGCCGATACTCCCACAGATACGCAGTATTTT. Its protein is CASSARDADTPTDTQYF. The chain uses TRBV5-6 and TRBJ2-3; D unresolved. V gave up 4 bases and J gave up 2 bases, with 20 bases separating them. Germline V gives CDR1 SGHDT, CDR2 YYEEEE. There are 17 residues in the CDR3.

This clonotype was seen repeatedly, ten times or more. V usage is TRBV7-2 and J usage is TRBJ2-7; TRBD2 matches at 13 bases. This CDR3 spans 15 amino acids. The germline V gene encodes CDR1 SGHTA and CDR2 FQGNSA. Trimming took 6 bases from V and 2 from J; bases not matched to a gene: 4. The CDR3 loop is CASRPGLAGAYEQYF. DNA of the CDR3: TGTGCCAGCAGACCAGGACTAGCGGGGGCCTACGAGCAGTACTTC. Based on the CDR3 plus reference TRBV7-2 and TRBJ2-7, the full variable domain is GAGVSQSPSNKVTEKGKDVELRCDPISGHTALYWYRQSLGQGLEFLIYFQGNSAPDKSGLPSDRFSAERTGGSVSTLTIQRTQQEDSAVYLCASRPGLAGAYEQYFGPGTRLTVT.

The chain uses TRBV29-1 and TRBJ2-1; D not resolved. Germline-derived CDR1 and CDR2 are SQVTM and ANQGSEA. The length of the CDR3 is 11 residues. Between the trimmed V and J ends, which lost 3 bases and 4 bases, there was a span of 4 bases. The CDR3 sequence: CSVEGYNEQFF. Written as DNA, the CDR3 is TGCAGCGTTGAGGGGTACAATGAGCAGTTCTTC.

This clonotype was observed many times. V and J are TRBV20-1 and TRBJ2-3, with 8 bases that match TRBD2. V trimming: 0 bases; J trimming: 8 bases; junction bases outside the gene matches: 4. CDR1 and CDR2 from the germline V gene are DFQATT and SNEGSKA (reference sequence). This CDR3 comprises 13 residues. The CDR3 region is CSAREAGGGTQYF. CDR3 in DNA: TGCAGTGCTAGAGAGGCGGGGGGAGGTACGCAGTATTTT.

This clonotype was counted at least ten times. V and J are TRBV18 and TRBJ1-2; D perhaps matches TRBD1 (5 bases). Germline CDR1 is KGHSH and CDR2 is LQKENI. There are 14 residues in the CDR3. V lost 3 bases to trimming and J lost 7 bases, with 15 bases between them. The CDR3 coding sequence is TGTGCCAGCTCACCGGCAGGGAATGAAGTTGGCTACACCTTC. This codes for CASSPAGNEVGYTF.

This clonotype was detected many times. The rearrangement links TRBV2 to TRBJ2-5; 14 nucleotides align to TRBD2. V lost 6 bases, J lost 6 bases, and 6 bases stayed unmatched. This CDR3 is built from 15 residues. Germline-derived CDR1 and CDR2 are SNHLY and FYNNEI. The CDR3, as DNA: TGTGCCAGCAGAGAGACTAGCGGGAGGGAGAAGACCCAGTACTTC. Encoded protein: CASRETSGREKTQYF.

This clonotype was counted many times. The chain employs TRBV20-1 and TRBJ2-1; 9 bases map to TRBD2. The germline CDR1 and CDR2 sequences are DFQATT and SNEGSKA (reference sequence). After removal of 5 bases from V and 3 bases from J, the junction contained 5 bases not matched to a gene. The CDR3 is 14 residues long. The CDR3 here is CSAESGRYYNEQFF. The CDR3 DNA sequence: TGCAGTGCTGAAAGCGGGAGGTACTACAATGAGCAGTTCTTC.